The clone carrying this T cell receptor beta chain was detected only once. This specimen belongs to a study of blood T cell repertoires in COVID-19. Study overall: There were acute and convalescent COVID-19 samples, and they came from the United States, Italy and Spain. PBMCs, B-cell-depleted T cells, or T cells were the source of the cDNA or gDNA that made up the material.

Original data processing: Scientists estimated how many nucleated cells there were by amplifying reference gene primers. Measured with immunoSEQ multiplex PCR; TCRdb has only the in-frame clones, and not every one. From that table come the V and J calls and clone size; the DNA was used to work out D and trimming. Among tens of thousands of clones listed, roughly 80% were seen once. The sequenced sample was peripheral blood. The sequence was obtained from a human donor in a cohort sampled during active COVID-19.

CDR3 residues: CASSLDGGRIYNEQFF. The CDR3 region has the DNA TGTGCCAGCAGCTTGGATGGGGGGAGGATCTACAATGAGCAGTTCTTC. The rearrangement joins TRBV5-6 to TRBJ2-1, with D perhaps matching TRBD2 (6 bases). Deletions cut 0 bases from V and 3 bases from J, with 13 bases between. The germline gives CDR1 SGHDT, CDR2 YYEEEE. The CDR3 is 16 residues long.